Sequencing of this T cell receptor beta chain was carried out in a study of shared clonotypes between healthy human individuals. V shed 5 bases and J 5 bases; nucleotides not matched to a gene: 6. The length of the CDR3 is 16 residues. Germline V gene data show CDR1 as SGHVS and CDR2 as FQNEAQ. The data were produced by immunoSEQ multiplex PCR, yet TCRdb's version contains in-frame clones alone and is incomplete. This table holds about 2.4 million clones, roughly 93% found once. Input material: naive CD4+ T cells from PBMCs. Subset: CD45RA+ positively selected. This clonotype was obtained from a man between 18 and 35 years old in good health. Some clones in this sample may be carry-over from other donors' samples. The rearrangement uses TRBV7-8 and TRBJ1-6; TRBD1 aligns across 10 bases. The CDR3 region has the DNA TGTGCCAGCAGCCACCGGGGGACAGGGGATAATTCACCCCTCCACTTT. Residues: CASSHRGTGDNSPLHF.